The 3 T cell receptor beta chains below come from one sample, sequenced in a study of T cell responses to AZD1222 COVID-19 vaccine. Produced via immunoSEQ multiplex PCR; TCRdb's table is partial and in-frame only. The sample lists about 130,000 clones; 88% were seen once. Sample: peripheral blood, taken 28 days after the second AZD1222 dose. All receptors come from an adult who received the AZD1222 COVID-19 vaccine.

This chain connects TRBV19 to TRBJ2-2, with a possible D match to TRBD2 (6 bases). Germline CDR1 and CDR2: LNHDA and SQIVND (reference sequence). This CDR3 is built from 16 residues. Trimming left V 7 bases short and J 3 bases short, with 18 bases between. Here the CDR3 reads CASMRLASADTGELFF. The CDR3 DNA follows: TGTGCCAGTATGCGGTTGGCTAGCGCCGACACCGGGGAGCTGTTTTTT.

The CDR3 spells CASSQGTGVTGELFF. In DNA, the CDR3 is TGTGCCAGCAGCCAAGGGACAGGGGTAACCGGGGAGCTGTTTTTT. J is TRBJ2-2 and V is TRBV3-1 (or the pseudogene TRBV3-2); TRBD1 matches at 9 bases. CDR1 and CDR2 (germline): LGHDT, YNNKEL (reference sequence). V shed 1 base and J 5 bases; nucleotides not matched to a gene: 2. This CDR3 is 15 amino acids long.

This chain connects TRBV2 to TRBJ2-3; 9 bases are a match to TRBD1. In germline, CDR1 is SNHLY, CDR2 FYNNEI. The junction had 12 bases not matched to a gene; V was cut back by 5 bases and J by 6 bases. This CDR3 contains 16 residues. The DNA for the CDR3 is TGTGCCAGCAGTCGACAGGGGGTACACACGTCCGATACGCAGTATTTT. Its translation: CASSRQGVHTSDTQYF.